Following are 30 T cell receptor beta chains from one sample sequenced in a study of shared clonotypes between healthy human individuals. Terminally differentiated effector memory CD45RA+ cells were excluded by CCR7 positive selection of CD45RO-negative cells. TCRdb's table, derived via immunoSEQ multiplex PCR, lists solely in-frame clones and lacks some. Altogether about 590,000 clones are present, roughly 95% being singletons, with the ten largest covering around 0.097%. Sequencing was done on a sample of naive CD8+ T cells sorted from blood. The receptors were sampled from a woman in her twenties or thirties in good health.

CDR3 sequence (DNA): TGCGCCAGCAGCCTGCCTGGGGGGTGGGAGTTGAACACCGGGGAGCTGTTTTTT. It is translated as CASSLPGGWELNTGELFF. The genes are TRBV4-1 and TRBJ2-2; D may be TRBD2 (6 bases). This CDR3 is 18 amino acids long. The V end was cut by 4 bases, the J end by 1 base, with 19 bases between. Per the germline V gene, CDR1 is MGHRA and CDR2 is YSYEKL.

V and J are TRBV2 and TRBJ2-5, with D perhaps matching TRBD1 (5 bases). CDR1 is SNHLY and CDR2 is FYNNEI in the germline V gene. V was pared by 8 bases and J by 5 bases, with 18 bases between. The CDR3 is made up of 14 amino acids. In DNA, the CDR3 is TGTGCCAGCCTCCCGGATGGGGCCTGGGAGACCCAGTACTTC. Translating gives CASLPDGAWETQYF. Full variable domain (missing parts from reference TRBV2 and TRBJ2-5): EPEVTQTPSHQVTQMGQEVILRCVPISNHLYFYWYRQILGQKVEFLVSFYNNEISEKSEIFDDQFSVERPDGSNFTLKIRSTKLEDSAMYFCASLPDGAWETQYFGPGTRLLVL.

The J gene is TRBJ1-3, the V gene TRBV7-7; no firm D call. V was shortened by 2 bases and J by 3 bases, with 11 bases between the two germline ends. The CDR3 loop spans 15 amino acids. Germline CDR1 is SSHAT and CDR2 is FNYEAQ (reference sequence). Here the CDR3 reads CASSLNQELGNTIYF. For the CDR3, the DNA is TGTGCCAGCAGCTTAAACCAGGAGCTTGGAAACACCATATATTTT.

V usage is TRBV19 and J usage is TRBJ1-2, with 8 bases identical to TRBD1. Per germline, CDR1 LNHDA and CDR2 SQIVND (reference sequence). The CDR3 is 13 amino acids. The ends lost 5 bases at V and 7 bases at J; junction bases unmatched: 6. CDR3: CASSLGTGSGYTF. CDR3 DNA sequence: TGTGCCAGTAGTTTGGGGACAGGTTCTGGCTACACCTTC.

The chain recombines TRBV27 with TRBJ2-2, with D perhaps TRBD1 or TRBD2 (5 bases each). Germline CDR1 MNHEY, CDR2 SMNVEV (reference sequence). CDR3 size: 15 residues. Trimming stripped 3 bases from V and 1 base from J, with 9 bases between. In DNA form, the CDR3 reads TGTGCCAGCAGTTTTCTGGGGGTGAACACCGGGGAGCTGTTTTTT. Translated, it gives CASSFLGVNTGELFF.

The chain joins TRBV7-8 to TRBJ2-5; perhaps TRBD1 as D (6 bases). The germline gives CDR1 SGHVS, CDR2 FQNEAQ. Trimming stripped 5 bases from V and 0 bases from J, with 10 bases between. This CDR3 is built from 14 residues. CDR3 DNA sequence: TGTGCCAGCAGCCTGGACAGCTACCAAGAGACCCAGTACTTC. Its translation: CASSLDSYQETQYF.

The chain uses TRBV27 and TRBJ2-5, with D perhaps assigned TRBD1 or TRBD2 (5 bases each). Germline V lookup: CDR1 MNHEY, CDR2 SMNVEV (reference sequence). V lost 6 bases and J 1 base, leaving 6 bases between the germline ends. The CDR3 covers 12 residues. The CDR3 region is CASRGVQETQYF. Written as DNA, the CDR3 is TGTGCCAGCAGGGGGGTCCAAGAGACCCAGTACTTC.

The CDR3 sequence: CASTIPADYEQYF. The CDR3 DNA reads TGTGCCAGCACCATTCCAGCAGACTACGAGCAGTACTTC. The J gene is TRBJ2-7, the V gene TRBV11-2; no clear D gene. This CDR3 is built from 13 residues. Germline V gene data show CDR1 as SGHAT and CDR2 as FQNNGV. The V and J ends lost 7 bases and 3 bases respectively, with 13 bases between them.

This clone showed up just once. The V and J genes are TRBV29-1 and TRBJ2-1; D gene uncertain. There are 11 residues in the CDR3. Trimming cost V 4 bases and J 8 bases, with 9 bases left between them. Germline CDR1 SQVTM, CDR2 ANQGSEA. For the CDR3, the DNA is TGCAGCGTTGGGGGAAGCCATGAGCAGTTCTTC. This gives the protein CSVGGSHEQFF.

The CDR3 DNA reads as TGTGCCAGCAGGGGTGTGGCAGGGCGATTCACCGGGGAGCTGTTTTTT. This sequence encodes CASRGVAGRFTGELFF. This chain connects TRBV27 to TRBJ2-2; D might be TRBD1 (5 bases). V was cut by 6 bases and J by 4 bases, with 18 bases left in between. CDR3 length equals 16 residues. Germline V lookup: CDR1 MNHEY, CDR2 SMNVEV (reference sequence).

The V gene is TRBV9, the J gene TRBJ2-2; D not resolved. Looked up from germline, CDR1 is SGDLS and CDR2 is YYNGEE. This CDR3 contains 16 residues. The ends were cut back, 4 bases at V and 6 bases at J, with 19 bases in the middle. The CDR3 loop is CASSPRVVGAAGELFF. The CDR3 DNA reads as TGTGCCAGCAGCCCTCGGGTAGTCGGTGCGGCCGGGGAGCTGTTTTTT.

In this sample, this clone turned up once. The chain couples TRBV7-8 to TRBJ1-4, with unresolved D. Trimming removed 4 bases from V and 8 bases from J, with 8 bases in between. This CDR3 contains 12 residues. Per germline, CDR1 SGHVS and CDR2 FQNEAQ. CDR3 amino acids: CASSSSLEKLFF. The CDR3 DNA reads TGTGCCAGCAGCTCGAGTCTCGAAAAACTGTTTTTT.

This chain joins TRBV27 and TRBJ2-7; 10 nucleotides agree with TRBD1. This CDR3 is 14 amino acids long. J gave up 6 bases and V 4 bases, and 6 bases lay outside the gene matches. CDR1 and CDR2 from the germline V gene are MNHEY and SMNVEV (reference sequence). The CDR3: CASSSGQGIGEQYF. The CDR3 bases are TGTGCCAGCAGTTCGGGACAGGGGATCGGCGAGCAGTACTTC.

The genes are TRBV6-5 and TRBJ1-5, with 7 bases identical to TRBD1. Germline assignment: CDR1 MNHEY and CDR2 SVGAGI. V was clipped by 7 bases and J by 7 bases; unmatched bases: 10. The CDR3 extends over 14 amino acids. CDR3 residues: CASNGTESRQPQHF. The DNA of the CDR3 is TGTGCCAGCAACGGGACAGAAAGTAGGCAGCCCCAGCATTTT.

V gene TRBV2 combines with J gene TRBJ1-2, with a possible D match to TRBD1 (5 bases). Trimming took 4 bases from V and 5 from J, leaving 8 bases between them. CDR3 size: 12 residues. Germline V gene data show CDR1 as SNHLY and CDR2 as FYNNEI. Here the CDR3 DNA reads TGTGCCAGCAGTGTAGGGGATTATGGCTACACCTTC. Its translation is CASSVGDYGYTF.

CDR3 residues: CASRHRGLYRGRSYNEQFF. The CDR3 region has the DNA TGTGCCAGCAGGCACAGGGGGCTATACAGGGGGCGCAGCTACAATGAGCAGTTCTTC. This chain connects TRBV28 to TRBJ2-1, with 9 nucleotides matching TRBD1. The trim removed 6 bases at V and 3 bases at J, leaving 18 bases unmatched. From germline, CDR1 is MDHEN and CDR2 SYDVKM. CDR3 length: 19 amino acids. Looking up the rest from reference TRBV28 and TRBJ2-1 gives the full variable domain: DVKVTQSSRYLVKRTGEKVFLECVQDMDHENMFWYRQDPGLGLRLIYFSYDVKMKEKGDIPEGYSVSREKKERFSLILESASTNQTSMYLCASRHRGLYRGRSYNEQFFGPGTRLTVL.

The chain recombines TRBV6-1 with TRBJ2-7, with TRBD1 matching 7 bases. J was trimmed by 7 bases and V by 4 bases; bases with no gene match: 7. CDR3 length: 13 amino acids. Germline CDR1 is MNHNS and CDR2 is SASEGT. This CDR3 reads CASSGDRRGEQYF. CDR3 DNA: TGTGCCAGCAGTGGGGACAGAAGAGGGGAGCAGTACTTC.

CDR3 in amino acids: CASSPPDIREQYF. The CDR3 region has the DNA TGTGCCAGCAGCCCCCCGGACATTCGAGAGCAGTACTTC. The V call is TRBV9, the J call TRBJ2-7; maybe TRBD1 (5 bases). The V and J ends lost 4 bases and 7 bases respectively, with 15 bases between them. This CDR3 is 13 amino acids long. Germline lookup yields CDR1 SGDLS and CDR2 YYNGEE. Combining the CDR3 with reference TRBV9 and TRBJ2-7 gives the whole variable domain DSGVTQTPKHLITATGQRVTLRCSPRSGDLSVYWYQQSLDQGLQFLIQYYNGEERAKGNILERFSAQQFPDLHSELNLSSLELGDSALYFCASSPPDIREQYFGPGTRLTVT.

CDR3 DNA: TGTGCCAGCAGTCCGTTCACGCAGCCCCAGCATTTT. Translated: CASSPFTQPQHF. This rearrangement joins TRBV6-6 to TRBJ1-5, with D unresolved. The ends were cut back, 5 bases at V and 7 bases at J, with 9 bases in the middle. The CDR3 has 12 residues. CDR1 and CDR2 from the germline V gene are MNHNY and SVGAGI (reference sequence).

The chain joins TRBV6-1 to TRBJ2-2; weak D call: TRBD1 (6 bases). The CDR3 is 17 residues long. The V gene lost 1 base and the J gene lost 2 bases, with 14 bases spanning the gap. Germline lookup yields CDR1 MNHNS and CDR2 SASEGT. CDR3 nucleotide sequence: TGTGCCAGCAGTGAAGACTACAGGGTTGGCAACACCGGGGAGCTGTTTTTT. This translates into CASSEDYRVGNTGELFF.

This chain connects TRBV5-1 to TRBJ2-3; D unresolved. Germline V gene lookup returns CDR1 SGHRS and CDR2 YFSETQ. The V end was cut by 0 bases, the J end by 1 base, with 9 bases between. The CDR3 has 15 amino acids. CDR3 region: CASSLGGRGTDTQYF. The CDR3 DNA reads as TGCGCCAGCAGCTTGGGTGGAAGGGGCACAGATACGCAGTATTTT.

The chain is built from TRBV7-8 and TRBJ2-1; TRBD2 agrees at 7 bases. Germline V gene sequence: CDR1 SGHVS, CDR2 FQNEAQ. Germline trimming cut 1 base from V and 3 bases from J; bases unmatched to any gene: 6. This CDR3 spans 16 amino acids. As DNA, the CDR3 is TGTGCCAGCAGCTTAGGTCCCGGGACTAACTACAATGAGCAGTTCTTC. Translation gives CASSLGPGTNYNEQFF.

This clone was observed a single time. The chain is built from TRBV30 and TRBJ1-1; 7 bases align to TRBD1. With 3 bases clipped from V and 0 bases from J, the junction kept 1 base outside the gene matches. The germline V gene encodes CDR1 GTSNPN and CDR2 SVGIG (reference sequence). CDR3 size: 13 residues. The CDR3 region has the DNA TGTGCCTGGAGCAGGGGGATGAACACTGAAGCTTTCTTT. This encodes CAWSRGMNTEAFF. Supplemented by reference TRBV30 and TRBJ1-1, the full variable domain reads SQTIHQWPATLVQPVGSPLSLECTVEGTSNPNLYWYRQAAGRGLQLLFYSVGIGQISSEVPQNLSASRPQDRQFILSSKKLLLSDSGFYLCAWSRGMNTEAFFGQGTRLTVV.

This clone has only one observation. The chain employs TRBV7-7 and TRBJ2-5; 9 nucleotides agree with TRBD1. This CDR3 comprises 15 residues. V trimming: 5 bases; J trimming: 1 base; junction bases outside the gene matches: 5. Germline CDR1 and CDR2: SSHAT and FNYEAQ (reference sequence). CDR3 amino acids: CASSVRDRVQETQYF. In DNA form, the CDR3 reads TGTGCCAGCAGCGTCCGGGACAGGGTCCAAGAGACCCAGTACTTC.

The chain has TRBV28 and TRBJ2-5; 10 nucleotides agree with TRBD2. This CDR3 is built from 16 residues. With 6 bases clipped from V and 4 bases from J, the junction kept 11 bases outside the gene matches. From germline, CDR1 is MDHEN and CDR2 SYDVKM. The CDR3 region is CASSLRTSGGGETQYF. The CDR3 coding sequence is TGTGCCAGCAGCCTCCGGACTAGCGGAGGGGGAGAGACCCAGTACTTC.

The CDR3 reads CASSGPGTENTGELFF. The CDR3 coding sequence is TGTGCCAGCAGCGGACCCGGGACAGAGAACACCGGGGAGCTGTTTTTT. The chain couples TRBV7-9 to TRBJ2-2; 7 bases are shared with TRBD1. Germline V gene lookup returns CDR1 SEHNR and CDR2 FQNEAQ (reference sequence). The CDR3 consists of 16 residues. V shed 5 bases and J 1 base; nucleotides not matched to a gene: 7.

The chain links TRBV27 to TRBJ1-4; 8 bases agree with TRBD1. Germline trimming cut 6 bases from V and 7 bases from J; bases unmatched to any gene: 7. CDR1 is MNHEY, CDR2 SMNVEV, per germline (reference sequence). The CDR3 runs to 14 residues. The CDR3 coding sequence is TGTGCCAGCAGCCAAGACAGGGGAGGTGAAAAACTGTTTTTT. As protein: CASSQDRGGEKLFF.

The CDR3 bases are TGTGCCAGCAGCCCCCCCGGGCCGAAAGGATACAATGAGCAGTTCTTC. As protein: CASSPPGPKGYNEQFF. The chain links TRBV11-1 to TRBJ2-1, with D hard to call. Germline-derived CDR1 and CDR2 are SGHAT and FQDESV (reference sequence). This CDR3 is 16 amino acids long. Trimming pared 5 bases from V and 4 bases from J, leaving 18 bases between.

V gene TRBV6-1 combines with J gene TRBJ1-5, with D possibly TRBD1 on 5 matching bases. Germline CDR1 MNHNS, CDR2 SASEGT. This CDR3 is 14 amino acids long. V was clipped by 3 bases and J by 7 bases, with 13 bases between them. CDR3 DNA sequence: TGTGCCAGCAGTGAGCAGGGTTTGGGACAGCCCCAGCATTTT. Its protein is CASSEQGLGQPQHF.

This chain links TRBV7-9 with TRBJ1-1; 10 bases line up with TRBD1. Germline V gene data show CDR1 as SEHNR and CDR2 as FQNEAQ (reference sequence). V lost 4 bases to trimming and J lost 3 bases; unmatched junction nucleotides: 11. This CDR3 is 17 amino acids long. CDR3 coding DNA: TGTGCCAGCAGCTCAGCTAAAGGACAGGGGGTATACACTGAAGCTTTCTTT. It translates to CASSSAKGQGVYTEAFF.